The 10 T cell receptor beta chains reported below all come from one sample, sequenced in a study of T cells in Graves' hyperthyroidism and ophthalmopathy (dated 2019 in TCRdb). The library was generated by multiplex PCR. These reads were obtained on an Illumina HiSeq 2000. The TCR beta CDR3 regions were amplified from the RNA transcripts. For the first round of RT-PCR on the TCR CDR3, the HTBI primer set was used together with the Qiagen OneStep RT-PCR kit. TCRdb cleaned the public reads at Q25 with fastp, built clones with MiXCR and kept in-frame beta chains. CDR3 protein sequences are deduplicated, and each keeps its most common genes and DNA. The sample includes 300,000 to 450,000 distinct CDR3 sequences, with about 14% observed a single time. The top ten clonotypes cover around 20% of the sample. Sequenced input: blood. Receptor source: a woman in her 30s with Graves' ophthalmopathy.

Points on this clonotype: A much larger clone lies one base from this, so it may be a read error. This chain links TRBV12-3 or TRBV12-4 with TRBJ1-2; possibly TRBD1 for D (6 bases). This CDR3 region has 18 residues. The CDR3 loop reads CASSLALNLGQPNYGCTF. Written as DNA, the CDR3 is TGTGCCAGCAGTTTAGCGCTCAACTTAGGACAGCCTAACTATGGCTGCACCTTC.

This clonotype has only a few counts. This chain links TRBV4-1 with TRBJ1-2; D gene unclear. With 3 bases removed from V and 3 bases from J, the gap between germline ends came to 5 bases. There are 12 residues in the CDR3. Germline CDR1 MGHRA, CDR2 YSYEKL. The CDR3 DNA follows: TGCGCCAGCAGCCATTTTGACTATGGCTACACCTTC. This sequence encodes CASSHFDYGYTF.

This clonotype was observed many times. CDR3 nucleotides: TGTGCCAGCAGCTGGGGACAGGGTACCGACGAGCAGTACTTC. It encodes CASSWGQGTDEQYF. The chain carries TRBV7-9 and TRBJ2-7; 9 positions match TRBD1. Trimming removed 4 bases from V and 5 bases from J; junction bases left unmatched: 6. The CDR3 is made up of 14 amino acids. The germline CDR1 and CDR2 sequences are SEHNR and FQNEAQ (reference sequence). Supplemented by reference TRBV7-9 and TRBJ2-7, the full variable domain reads DTGVSQNPRHKITKRGQNVTFRCDPISEHNRLYWYRQTLGQGPEFLTYFQNEAQLEKSRLLSDRFSAERPKGSFSTLEIQRTEQGDSAMYLCASSWGQGTDEQYFGPGTRLTVT.

The chain uses TRBV7-3 and TRBJ2-1; 9 bases agree with TRBD1. V gave up 2 bases and J gave up 5 bases; unmatched junction bases: 19. Germline V gene sequence: CDR1 SGHTA, CDR2 FQGTGA. The CDR3 covers 20 residues. The CDR3 reads CASSLWGSNTGTGKNNEQFF. The DNA of the CDR3 is TGTGCCAGCAGCTTATGGGGTTCCAATACCGGGACAGGGAAGAACAATGAGCAGTTCTTC.

This clonotype was counted many times. The chain links TRBV3-1 to TRBJ1-5; D is possibly TRBD1 (6 bases). V shed 0 bases and J shed 0 bases, with 12 bases lying between them. The CDR3 runs to 17 residues. The germline V gene has CDR1 LGHDT and CDR2 YNNKEL (reference sequence). The CDR3 region has the DNA TGTGCCAGCAGCCAAGATAACAGGGCTCGTAGCAATCAGCCCCAGCATTTT. Protein: CASSQDNRARSNQPQHF.

This clonotype was detected many times. For the CDR3, the DNA is TGTGCCTGGAGCCGGGACCGTGGCTCTGAAGCTTTCTTT. It is translated as CAWSRDRGSEAFF. The chain joins TRBV30 to TRBJ1-1; a weak D match, TRBD1 (5 bases). Per the germline V gene, CDR1 is GTSNPN and CDR2 is SVGIG (reference sequence). The germline V and J ends were trimmed by 3 bases and 6 bases, with 14 bases remaining between them. This CDR3 is 13 amino acids long.

This clonotype was detected ten times or more. This chain connects TRBV7-2 to TRBJ1-2; 10 bases match TRBD1. J gave up 8 bases and V 2 bases, and 5 bases lay outside the gene matches. CDR1 and CDR2 from the germline V gene are SGHTA and FQGNSA. The CDR3 totals 14 residues. The CDR3 region has the DNA TGTGCCAGCAGCTTATCCGGGACAGGGGACGGCTACACCTTC. It codes for CASSLSGTGDGYTF.

This clonotype was recorded many times. The CDR3 here is CASNSGSPDYGYTF. The CDR3 region has the DNA TGTGCCAGCAATTCAGGTTCCCCCGACTATGGCTACACCTTC. The chain combines TRBV2 with TRBJ1-2; D call uncertain. This CDR3 contains 14 residues. Germline CDR1 is SNHLY and CDR2 is FYNNEI. Trimming removed 7 bases at V and 3 bases at J, with 15 bases between.

This clonotype came up a few times. The junction shows a germline mismatch at one end, possibly a read error. The chain has TRBV9 and TRBJ2-7; possibly TRBD1 for D (5 bases). Germline V CDR1 and CDR2: SGDLS, YYNGEE. The length of the CDR3 is 16 residues. The CDR3 sequence: CASSVSSGANSYGQYF. The CDR3 DNA reads as TGTGCCAGCAGCGTAAGTAGTGGGGCTAACTCCTACGGGCAGTACTTC.

This clonotype showed up many times. The chain links TRBV7-2 to TRBJ2-5; D tentatively reads TRBD1 or TRBD2 (6 bases each). The CDR3 has 13 amino acids. Looked up from germline, CDR1 is SGHTA and CDR2 is FQGNSA. Trimming stripped 5 bases from V and 5 bases from J, with 12 bases between. The CDR3 nucleotides read TGTGCCAGCAGCCCCGGGGGCCGGGAGACCCAGTACTTC. Protein product: CASSPGGRETQYF.